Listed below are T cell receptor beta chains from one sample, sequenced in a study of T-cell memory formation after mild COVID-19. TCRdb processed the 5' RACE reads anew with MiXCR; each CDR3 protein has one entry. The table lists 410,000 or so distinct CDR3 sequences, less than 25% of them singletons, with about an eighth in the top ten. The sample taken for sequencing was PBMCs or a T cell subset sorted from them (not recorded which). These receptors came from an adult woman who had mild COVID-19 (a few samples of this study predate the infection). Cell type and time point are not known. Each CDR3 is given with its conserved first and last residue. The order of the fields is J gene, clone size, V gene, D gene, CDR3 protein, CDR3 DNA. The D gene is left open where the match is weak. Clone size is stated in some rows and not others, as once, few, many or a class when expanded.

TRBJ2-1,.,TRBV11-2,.,CASSLGGEDEQFF,TGTGCCAGCAGCTTAGGGGGCGAGGATGAGCAGTTCTTC
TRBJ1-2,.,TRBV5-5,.,CASSGGREDGYTF,TGTGCCAGCAGTGGGGGCAGAGAGGATGGCTACACCTTC
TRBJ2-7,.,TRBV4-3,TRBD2,CASSQESAGTSGPSYEQYF,TGCGCCAGCAGCCAAGAATCAGCAGGGACTAGCGGGCCTTCCTACGAGCAGTACTTC
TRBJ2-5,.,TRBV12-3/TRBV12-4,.,CASTPPLYF,TGTGCCAGCACCCCTCCCCTGTACTTC
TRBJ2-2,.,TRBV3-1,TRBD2,CASSHGGRAVAGELFF,TGTGCCAGCAGCCACGGCGGGAGGGCCGTTGCCGGGGAGCTGTTTTTT
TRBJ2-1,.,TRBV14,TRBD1,CASSPRQGVGFNEQFF,TGTGCCAGCAGCCCAAGACAGGGGGTGGGCTTTAATGAGCAGTTCTTC
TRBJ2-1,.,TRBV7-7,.,CASSLAVKGYNEQFF,TGTGCTAGCAGCTTAGCGGTCAAGGGCTACAATGAGCAGTTCTTC
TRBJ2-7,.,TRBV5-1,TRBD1,CASSLQTGGESYEQYF,TGCGCCAGCAGCCTCCAGACAGGGGGCGAGTCCTACGAGCAGTACTTC
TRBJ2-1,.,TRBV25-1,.,CASSEDIRLEEQFF,TGTGCCAGCAGTGAAGATATTAGGTTAGAGGAGCAGTTCTTC
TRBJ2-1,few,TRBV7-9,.,CASSSPPTNPYLYNEQFF,TGTGCCAGCAGCTCCCCTCCAACTAACCCCTACCTCTACAATGAGCAGTTCTTC
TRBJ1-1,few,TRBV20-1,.,CSARGWRNTEAFF,TGCAGTGCTAGAGGATGGAGGAACACTGAAGCTTTCTTT
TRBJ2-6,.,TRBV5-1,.,CASSPGPSSGANVLTF,TGCGCCAGCAGCCCCGGGCCCAGCTCTGGGGCCAACGTCCTGACTTTC
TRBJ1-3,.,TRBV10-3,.,CAISESGAGNTIYF,TGTGCCATCAGTGAGTCCGGGGCCGGAAACACCATATATTTT
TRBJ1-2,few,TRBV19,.,CASSATGTYYGYTF,TGTGCCAGTAGTGCCACCGGGACGTACTATGGCTACACCTTC
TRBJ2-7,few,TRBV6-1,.,CASSERSFGEQYF,TGTGCCAGCAGTGAAAGATCATTTGGCGAGCAGTACTTC
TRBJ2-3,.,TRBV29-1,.,CSVEARTDRQYF,TGCAGCGTTGAAGCCCGGACGGACCGGCAGTATTTT
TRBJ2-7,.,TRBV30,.,CAWSVSVEHEQYF,TGTGCCTGGAGTGTAAGCGTGGAGCACGAGCAGTACTTC
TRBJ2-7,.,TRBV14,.,CASSPGFGSGLRYEQYF,TGTGCCAGCAGCCCCGGTTTTGGGAGCGGGTTACGTTACGAGCAGTACTTC
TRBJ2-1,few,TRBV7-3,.,CASSLGGPISGNEQFF,TGTGCCAGCAGCTTAGGGGGGCCGATCTCGGGTAATGAGCAGTTCTTC
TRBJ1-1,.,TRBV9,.,CASSSPGGRTEAFF,TGTGCCAGCAGCTCTCCCGGAGGTCGCACTGAAGCTTTCTTT
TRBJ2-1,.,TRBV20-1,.,CSARGYTENEQFF,TGCAGTGCTAGAGGTTATACCGAGAATGAGCAGTTCTTC
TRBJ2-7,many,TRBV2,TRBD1,CASSEQGVLYEQYF,TGTGCCAGCAGTGAACAGGGGGTATTATACGAGCAGTACTTC
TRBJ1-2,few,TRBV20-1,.,CSARDSAGGVDGYGYTF,TGCAGTGCTAGAGATAGCGCCGGTGGGGTAGATGGCTATGGCTACACCTTC
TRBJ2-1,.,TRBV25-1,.,CASSGFGDEQFF,TGTGCCAGCAGTGGCTTTGGGGATGAGCAGTTCTTC
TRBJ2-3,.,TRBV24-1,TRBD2,CATSDPSGGTDTQYF,TGTGCCACCAGTGACCCTAGCGGGGGCACAGATACGCAGTATTTT
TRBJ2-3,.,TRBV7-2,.,CASSLGSRGRADTQYF,TGTGCCAGCAGCTTAGGCTCGCGGGGCAGGGCAGATACGCAGTATTTT
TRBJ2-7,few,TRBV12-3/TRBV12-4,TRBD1,CASRGQGGYEQYF,TGTGCCAGCAGAGGACAGGGAGGCTACGAGCAGTACTTC
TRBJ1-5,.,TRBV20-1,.,CSIHAAYSNQPQHF,TGCAGCATTCATGCAGCGTATAGCAATCAGCCCCAGCATTTT
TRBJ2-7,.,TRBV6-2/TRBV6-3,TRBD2,CASGTSGTSGEQYF,TGTGCCAGCGGGACTAGCGGAACTTCTGGCGAGCAGTACTTC